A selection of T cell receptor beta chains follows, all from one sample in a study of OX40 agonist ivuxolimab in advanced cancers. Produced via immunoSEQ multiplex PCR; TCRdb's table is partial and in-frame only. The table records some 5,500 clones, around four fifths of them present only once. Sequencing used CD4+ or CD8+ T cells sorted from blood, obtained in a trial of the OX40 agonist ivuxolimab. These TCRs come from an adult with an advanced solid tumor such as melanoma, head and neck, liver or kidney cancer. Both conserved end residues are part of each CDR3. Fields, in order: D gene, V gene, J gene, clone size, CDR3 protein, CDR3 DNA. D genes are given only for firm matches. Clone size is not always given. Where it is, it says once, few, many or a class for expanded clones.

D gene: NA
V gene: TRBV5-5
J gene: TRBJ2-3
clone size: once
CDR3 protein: CASSLWSSLWDTQYF
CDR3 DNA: TGTGCCAGCAGCTTGTGGTCAAGCCTTTGGGATACGCAGTATTTT

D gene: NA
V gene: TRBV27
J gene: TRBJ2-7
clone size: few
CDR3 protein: CASSSGEGYEQYF
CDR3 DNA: TGTGCCAGCAGTTCCGGGGAAGGCTACGAGCAGTACTTC

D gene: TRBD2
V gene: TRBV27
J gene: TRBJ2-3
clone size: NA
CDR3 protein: CASSPQTSGADTQYF
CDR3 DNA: TGTGCCAGCAGTCCCCAAACTAGCGGGGCGGATACGCAGTATTTT

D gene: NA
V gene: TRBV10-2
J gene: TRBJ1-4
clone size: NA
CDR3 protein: CASSESPGFNEKLFF
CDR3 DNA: TGCGCCAGCAGTGAGTCTCCAGGGTTTAATGAAAAACTGTTTTTT

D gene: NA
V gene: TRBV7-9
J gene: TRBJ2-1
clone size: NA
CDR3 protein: CASSLAGADGEQFF
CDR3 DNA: TGTGCCAGCAGCTTAGCGGGAGCTGATGGTGAGCAGTTCTTC

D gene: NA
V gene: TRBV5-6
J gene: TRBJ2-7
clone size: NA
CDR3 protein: CASTDPRSFYEQYF
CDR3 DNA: TGTGCCAGCACCGACCCTCGGAGTTTCTACGAGCAGTACTTC

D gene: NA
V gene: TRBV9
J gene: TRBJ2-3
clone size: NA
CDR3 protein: CASSVGASTDTQYF
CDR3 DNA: TGTGCCAGCAGCGTAGGAGCTAGCACAGATACGCAGTATTTT

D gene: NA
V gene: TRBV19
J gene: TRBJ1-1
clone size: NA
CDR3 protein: CASSLGLSSGRAEAFF
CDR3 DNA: TGTGCCAGTAGTCTTGGGCTCTCCTCGGGGAGGGCTGAAGCTTTCTTT

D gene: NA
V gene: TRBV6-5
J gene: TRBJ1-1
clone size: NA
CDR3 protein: CASRREAFF
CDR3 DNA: TGTGCCAGCCGCCGTGAAGCTTTCTTT

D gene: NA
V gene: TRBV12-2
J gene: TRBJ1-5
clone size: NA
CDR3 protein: CASRLPDPDRGRDQPQHF
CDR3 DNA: TGTGCAAGTCGCTTACCCGACCCGGACAGGGGGCGAGATCAGCCCCAGCATTTT

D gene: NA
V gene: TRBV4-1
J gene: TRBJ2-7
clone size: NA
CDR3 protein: CASSPRDGGSYEQYF
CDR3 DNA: TGCGCCAGCAGCCCACGGGACGGTGGGTCCTACGAGCAGTACTTC

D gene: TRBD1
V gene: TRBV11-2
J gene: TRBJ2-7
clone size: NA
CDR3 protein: CASSSGQDRAEEQYF
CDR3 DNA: TGTGCCAGCAGCTCGGGACAGGACCGAGCGGAAGAGCAGTACTTC

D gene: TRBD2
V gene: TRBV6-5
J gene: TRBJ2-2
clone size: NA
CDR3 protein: CASSIAGGRTGELFF
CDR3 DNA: TGTGCCAGCAGTATAGCGGGAGGTAGGACCGGGGAGCTGTTTTTT

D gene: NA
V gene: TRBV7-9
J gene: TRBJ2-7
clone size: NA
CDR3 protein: CASTVGASLYEQYF
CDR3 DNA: TGTGCCAGCACCGTGGGGGCTAGCCTCTACGAGCAGTACTTC

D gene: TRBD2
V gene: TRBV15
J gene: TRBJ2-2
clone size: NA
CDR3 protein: CATSRSGGVNTGELFF
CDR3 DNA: TGTGCCACCAGCAGAAGCGGGGGGGTGAACACCGGGGAGCTGTTTTTT

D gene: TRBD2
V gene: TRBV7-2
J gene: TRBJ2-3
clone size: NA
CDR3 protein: CASSLGLAGGRNTDTQYF
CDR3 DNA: TGTGCCAGCAGCCTAGGACTAGCGGGGGGGCGAAACACAGATACGCAGTATTTT

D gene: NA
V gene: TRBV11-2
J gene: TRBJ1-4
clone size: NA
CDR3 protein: CASSLGERATNEKLFF
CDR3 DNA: TGTGCCAGCAGCTTAGGTGAACGGGCGACTAATGAAAAACTGTTTTTT

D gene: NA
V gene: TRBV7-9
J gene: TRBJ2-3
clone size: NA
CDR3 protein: CASSTGIGTDTQYF
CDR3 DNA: TGTGCCAGCAGTACAGGGATCGGCACAGATACGCAGTATTTT

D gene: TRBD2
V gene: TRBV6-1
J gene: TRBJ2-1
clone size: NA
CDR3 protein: CASSEAGRQSGEQFF
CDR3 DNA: TGTGCCAGCAGTGAAGCCGGGAGGCAAAGTGGTGAGCAGTTCTTC

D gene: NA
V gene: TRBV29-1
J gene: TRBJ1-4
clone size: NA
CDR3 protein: CSGRSGGFNEKLFF
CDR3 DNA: TGCAGCGGCCGCTCCGGGGGGTTCAATGAAAAACTGTTTTTT

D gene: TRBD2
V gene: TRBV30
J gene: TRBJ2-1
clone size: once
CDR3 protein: CAWSTGLAGGINEQFF
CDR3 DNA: TGTGCCTGGAGTACGGGACTAGCGGGAGGTATTAATGAGCAGTTCTTC

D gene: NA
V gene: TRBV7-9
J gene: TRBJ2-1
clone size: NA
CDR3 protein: CASSLRLWDEQFF
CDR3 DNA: TGTGCCAGCAGCTTACGGCTGTGGGATGAGCAGTTCTTC

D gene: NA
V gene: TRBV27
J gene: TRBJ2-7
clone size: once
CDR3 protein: CASSFPGGFEQYF
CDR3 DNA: TGTGCCAGCAGTTTCCCCGGAGGGTTCGAGCAGTACTTC